The present T cell receptor beta chain was sequenced within a study of glioma-infiltrating T cells. Study-level points and caveats: Tissue-blood divergence was below expectation in non-neoplastic patients, above in gliomas.

Using RNA template, CDR3s of TCR alpha and beta were amplified with iRepertoire arm-PCR. In TCRdb, the multiplex PCR reads were re-called with MiXCR into one record per CDR3 protein. The sample holds a few hundred thousand distinct CDR3 sequences, roughly two fifths seen once. The CDR3 length is 12 residues. The V gene lost 5 bases and the J gene lost 4 bases, with 9 bases spanning the gap. Germline CDR1 and CDR2: DFQATT and SNEGSKA (reference sequence). With respect to this clonotype: The antigen remains undetermined.

This clonotype was obtained from a human donor with low-grade glioma or glioblastoma, undergoing nonglioma brain surgery, or in good health (not recorded which). Sequencing used glioma tissue, nonneoplastic brain tissue, or PBMCs (not recorded which). The chain carries TRBV20-1 and TRBJ1-5; no reliable D call. The CDR3 here is CSAGWGNQPQHF. DNA for the CDR3: TGCAGTGCTGGTTGGGGAAATCAGCCCCAGCATTTT.